This T cell receptor (beta chain) was sequenced in a study of blood T cell repertoires in COVID-19. In the study overall: Samples representing acute and convalescent COVID-19 were sourced from the United States, Italy and Spain. The cDNA or gDNA used as material had been derived from T cells, B-cell-depleted T cells, or PBMCs.

In the study's own analysis: Reference gene primer amplification gave estimated nucleated cell counts. This table comes from immunoSEQ multiplex PCR, and its TCRdb copy is limited to in-frame clones, with some not included. V and J calls and clone size follow that table, whereas D and trimming were derived from the DNA. The sample consists of roughly 120,000 clones, approximately 82% of them appearing once. Germline assignment: CDR1 SGHRS and CDR2 YFSETQ. V gave up 5 bases and J gave up 5 bases, with 22 bases separating them. This CDR3 spans 16 amino acids. The receptor comes from a woman older than 75 with acute or convalescent COVID-19. Input material: peripheral blood. The genes are TRBV5-1 and TRBJ1-2, with D possibly TRBD1 on 5 matching bases. CDR3 in amino acids: CASSLDPGLLIYGYTF. CDR3 nucleotide sequence: TGCGCCAGCAGTTTAGATCCGGGACTGCTGATTTATGGCTACACCTTC.